Sequencing of this T cell receptor (beta chain) was carried out in a study of T cells expressing NK-cell markers. Across the whole study: The study drew TCR beta repertoires from sorted CD3+CD56+NKG2C+, CD3+CD56+NKG2C- and CD3+CD56-NKG2C+ T cells. General study results and limits: Also leading the CD3+CD56-NKG2C+ fraction in a handful of donors were these clonotypes.

TCRdb reprocessed the 5' RACE reads, with one entry per CDR3 protein and no DNA. The repertoire table contains 150,000 or so distinct CDR3 sequences. To note about this clonotype: The target antigen is unknown.

Germline lookup yields CDR1 DFQATT and CDR2 SNEGSKA (reference sequence). CDR3 length: 15 residues. The sample consisted of blood T cells: a sorted CD56 or NKG2C T cell subset, CD4+ or CD8+ T cells, or bulk PBMC T cells (not recorded which). The TCR was taken from a woman between 18 and 75 years old in good health. This rearrangement joins TRBV20-1 to TRBJ2-5; TCRdb lists TRBD1, though no DNA is available to test this call. CDR3 sequence reads: CSARLTGGYQETQYF.